Sequencing of this TCR beta chain was carried out in a study of cytomegalovirus exposure and HLA in healthy donors. Study details: A prior study identified approximately 120 million unique TCR beta sequences from roughly 170 million T cells.

Germline V gene lookup returns CDR1 KGHSH and CDR2 LQKENI. This CDR3 comprises 16 residues. The V and J ends lost 5 bases and 0 bases respectively, with 16 bases between them. A multiplex PCR was run with 60 Vbeta primers and 13 Jbeta primers. Authors' analysis steps: Roughly 12 million of 80 million to 85 million unique TCR beta chains were shared, per a later count. Here immunoSEQ multiplex PCR was the method, and the copy in TCRdb shows in-frame clones only, minus some. V and J calls and clone size are as listed in that table; D and trimming were resolved from the DNA. In the table there are 200,000 or so clones, 85% of which are singletons.

The chain employs TRBV18 and TRBJ1-1; D is unclear. The sequence came from a human donor in good health. Material for sequencing was PBMCs. The CDR3 DNA is TGTGCCAGCTCAGCCCGGGAAACATCCATGAACACTGAAGCTTTCTTT. Protein product: CASSARETSMNTEAFF. Using reference TRBV18 and TRBJ1-1 for the parts outside the CDR3, the full variable domain is NAGVMQNPRHLVRRRGQEARLRCSPMKGHSHVYWYRQLPEEGLKFMVYLQKENIIDESGMPKERFSAEFPKEGPSILRIQQVVRGDSAAYFCASSARETSMNTEAFFGQGTRLTVV.